Each of the 20 T cell receptor beta chains below was sequenced from the same sample in a study of cytotoxic CD8 clonotypes in ibrutinib-treated CLL (dated by TCRdb to about 2021). Receptor libraries were prepared by the immunoSEQ multiplex PCR assay. TCRdb's version of the immuneACCESS table is confined to in-frame rearrangements and falls short of the full clone set. An unresolved V gene accounts for under half of the shortfall where checked; the remainder is of unknown origin. Within this sample are tens of thousands of clones, with roughly 50% of them counted one time only. The top ten constitute about 20% of the sample. Interpreted using the paper, the time point label stands for: roughly 23 months on ibrutinib. The sample here was PBMCs, taken after 24 months of ibrutinib treatment. These receptors were taken from a human donor with chronic lymphocytic leukemia.

This clone was observed a handful of times. The rearrangement links TRBV10-3 to TRBJ2-1, with 9 bases identical to TRBD1. The CDR3 runs 14 residues. Germline assignment: CDR1 ENHRY and CDR2 SYGVKD. Trimming took 5 bases from V and 8 from J; bases not matched to a gene: 7. DNA for the CDR3: TGTGCCATCAGTACGGACAGGGGTGGCGATGAGCAGTTCTTC. Residues: CAISTDRGGDEQFF.

This clone showed up just once. The chain has TRBV27 and TRBJ1-2, with D possibly matching TRBD1 (5 bases). Trimming took 6 bases from V and 4 from J, leaving 12 bases between them. CDR1 is MNHEY, CDR2 SMNVEV, per germline (reference sequence). This CDR3 is 13 amino acids long. CDR3 in DNA: TGTGCCAGCAGGGGGGACGCAGTCTATGGCTACACCTTC. Translation gives CASRGDAVYGYTF.

This clone was seen once. This sequence joins TRBV7-6 and TRBJ2-4; D is possibly TRBD1 or TRBD2 (5 bases each). Looked up from germline, CDR1 is SGHVS and CDR2 is FNYEAQ. Trimming pared 1 base from V and 10 bases from J, leaving 14 bases between. The CDR3 runs 14 residues. CDR3 DNA sequence: TGTGCCAGCAGCTTAGGTGGATGGGGGTTAATTCAGTACTTC. Residues: CASSLGGWGLIQYF.

V and J are TRBV21-1 and TRBJ1-1. TRBV21-1 has pseudogene status. The CDR3 length is 11 residues. CDR3 DNA: TGTGCCAGCAGCAAAAACACTGAAGCTTTCTTT. This sequence encodes CASSKNTEAFF.

The rearrangement uses TRBV10-3 and TRBJ2-6; D perhaps matches TRBD2 (5 bases). Trimming stripped 2 bases from V and 4 bases from J, with 9 bases between. From germline, CDR1 is ENHRY and CDR2 SYGVKD. CDR3 length: 15 residues. The CDR3 spells CAISEAGSGANVLTF. The CDR3 region has the DNA TGTGCCATCAGTGAGGCGGGTTCCGGGGCCAACGTCCTGACTTTC.

The rearrangement links TRBV28 to TRBJ1-3; D unclear. V gave up 5 bases and J gave up 7 bases, with 15 bases separating them. The CDR3 runs 14 residues. Germline assignment: CDR1 MDHEN and CDR2 SYDVKM. The CDR3 spells CASSPRTGRNTIYF. The CDR3 DNA reads TGTGCCAGCAGTCCTAGGACCGGGCGTAACACCATATATTTT.

The chain joins TRBV4-1 to TRBJ1-4, with TRBD1 identical over 11 bases. This CDR3 contains 16 residues. CDR1 and CDR2 from the germline V gene are MGHRA and YSYEKL. The V segment lost 5 bases and the J segment 6 bases; nucleotides outside the gene matches: 8. The DNA of the CDR3 is TGCGCCAGCAGCGCACGGACAGGGGGCTGGGATGAAAAACTGTTTTTT. This codes for CASSARTGGWDEKLFF.

The chain uses TRBV28 and TRBJ2-1, with 7 bases matching TRBD1. V lost 4 bases to trimming and J lost 15 bases; unmatched junction nucleotides: 6. The CDR3 sequence is 11 residues long. Germline loops: CDR1 MDHEN, CDR2 SYDVKM. This chain's CDR3 is CASSSPDRAFF. In DNA form, the CDR3 reads TGTGCCAGCAGTTCCCCAGACAGGGCGTTCTTC. The variable domain in full, completed from reference TRBV28 and TRBJ2-1, reads DVKVTQSSRYLVKRTGEKVFLECVQDMDHENMFWYRQDPGLGLRLIYFSYDVKMKEKGDIPEGYSVSREKKERFSLILESASTNQTSMYLCASSSPDRAFFGPGTRLTVL.

The gene calls are TRBV19 and TRBJ2-5, with D maybe TRBD1 (6 bases). Germline loops: CDR1 LNHDA, CDR2 SQIVND (reference sequence). The CDR3 runs to 14 residues. V was shortened by 3 bases and J by 1 base, with 9 bases between the two germline ends. The CDR3 region has the DNA TGTGCCAGTAGTATCACGGACAGCCAAGAGACCCAGTACTTC. Translating gives CASSITDSQETQYF.

The J gene is TRBJ2-3, the V gene TRBV9; D might be TRBD1 or TRBD2, each matching 5 bases. V lost 0 bases and J 5 bases, leaving 16 bases between the germline ends. The CDR3 runs 16 residues. Germline CDR1 is SGDLS and CDR2 is YYNGEE. The CDR3 DNA reads as TGTGCCAGCAGCGTAGATGGGGAGATAAGGGGAGATACGCAGTATTTT. It codes for CASSVDGEIRGDTQYF.

This clone has just one count. The V call is TRBV27, the J call TRBJ2-7, with TRBD1 matching over 8 bases. V was pared by 5 bases and J by 12 bases, with 9 bases of the junction left unmatched. Germline CDR1 reads MNHEY; CDR2 reads SMNVEV (reference sequence). The CDR3 has 12 amino acids. CDR3 bases: TGTGCCAGCAGTCAAACCCGACAGGGGTGGTACTTC. It translates to CASSQTRQGWYF.

V is TRBV5-1 and J is TRBJ1-5, with D perhaps matching TRBD1 (5 bases). V was shortened by 0 bases and J by 11 bases, with 18 bases between the two germline ends. The CDR3 contains 15 residues. Looked up from germline, CDR1 is SGHRS and CDR2 is YFSETQ. CDR3 sequence: CASSLEGKGFSTQHF. The CDR3 bases are TGCGCCAGCAGCTTGGAGGGGAAGGGGTTTTCGACCCAGCATTTT. Filled out from reference TRBV5-1 and TRBJ1-5, the complete variable domain reads KAGVTQTPRYLIKTRGQQVTLSCSPISGHRSVSWYQQTPGQGLQFLFEYFSETQRNKGNFPGRFSGRQFSNSRSEMNVSTLELGDSALYLCASSLEGKGFSTQHFGDGTRLSIL.

This clone was seen more than once but under ten times. The V and J genes are TRBV5-4 and TRBJ2-2; 8 nucleotides line up with TRBD1. CDR3 size: 16 residues. Germline lookup yields CDR1 SGHNT and CDR2 YYREEE (reference sequence). Unmatched junction bases numbered 7, after V lost 4 bases and J lost 2 bases. The CDR3 DNA reads TGTGCCAGCAGCCTCTGGACAGGGCCTAACACCGGGGAGCTGTTTTTT. Translated: CASSLWTGPNTGELFF.

This clone was detected a few times. The rearrangement links TRBV11-2 to TRBJ2-7; perhaps TRBD2 as D (6 bases). The germline V gene has CDR1 SGHAT and CDR2 FQNNGV. This CDR3 has 15 amino acids. V lost 0 bases and J 2 bases, leaving 11 bases between the germline ends. CDR3 nucleotides: TGTGCCAGCAGCTTAGATCTGGGACTTACCTACGAGCAGTACTTC. Translation gives CASSLDLGLTYEQYF.

The chain carries TRBV5-6 and TRBJ2-1; TRBD1 is a possible D gene (6 bases). CDR1 and CDR2 from the germline V gene are SGHDT and YYEEEE. V gave up 5 bases and J gave up 2 bases, with 14 bases separating them. The CDR3 extends over 15 amino acids. CDR3: CASSGGQLTYNEQFF. As DNA, the CDR3 is TGTGCCAGCAGTGGAGGACAGCTCACCTACAATGAGCAGTTCTTC. The whole variable domain, filled in from reference TRBV5-6 and TRBJ2-1, reads DAGVTQSPTHLIKTRGQQVTLRCSPKSGHDTVSWYQQALGQGPQFIFQYYEEEERQRGNFPDRFSGHQFPNYSSELNVNALLLGDSALYLCASSGGQLTYNEQFFGPGTRLTVL.

CDR3 sequence (DNA): TGCGCCAGCAGATACAGGGGGGTTGTCGACACTGAAGCTTTCTTT. It translates to CASRYRGVVDTEAFF. The chain has TRBV23-1 and TRBJ1-1, with TRBD1 matching over 8 bases. TRBV23-1 qualifies as an ORF whose function is uncertain. Trimming cost V 6 bases and J 3 bases; bases outside gene matches: 9. CDR3 size: 15 residues.

Judged by abundance, this clone is medium-sized. The genes are TRBV7-9 and TRBJ1-5; 7 nucleotides agree with TRBD1. The germline CDR1 and CDR2 sequences are SEHNR and FQNEAQ (reference sequence). The CDR3 totals 14 residues. The V and J ends lost 4 bases and 5 bases, in that order; junction bases with no gene match: 5. The CDR3 sequence is CASSSGGFDQPQHF. The CDR3 DNA follows: TGTGCCAGCAGCTCAGGGGGATTCGATCAGCCCCAGCATTTT.

This clone was found many times. The rearrangement links TRBV2 to TRBJ2-1, with D unclear. V was shortened by 2 bases and J by 9 bases, with 11 bases between the two germline ends. The germline V gene has CDR1 SNHLY and CDR2 FYNNEI. This CDR3 region has 13 residues. In DNA form, the CDR3 reads TGTGCCAGCAGTGAACCCTTCCGGGTTGAGCAGTTCTTC. It is translated as CASSEPFRVEQFF.

The chain recombines TRBV5-1 with TRBJ2-7; no reliable D call. Germline V gives CDR1 SGHRS, CDR2 YFSETQ. The CDR3 is 14 residues long. V was shortened by 1 base and J by 2 bases, with 10 bases between the two germline ends. The CDR3 here is CASSLFPGAYEQYF. CDR3 in DNA: TGCGCCAGCAGCTTGTTCCCCGGAGCCTACGAGCAGTACTTC.

The rearrangement joins TRBV4-2 to TRBJ2-2, with a weak D call TRBD1 (6 bases). V lost 1 base and J lost 5, with 11 bases in between. Per the germline V gene, CDR1 is LGHNA and CDR2 is YNFKEQ. This CDR3 is built from 15 residues. CDR3 in DNA: TGTGCCAGCAGCCAAGGGGGGCCAGGAACCGGGGAGCTGTTTTTT. Its translation is CASSQGGPGTGELFF.